The 25 T cell receptor beta chains reported below all come from one sample, sequenced in a study of T cell responses to AZD1222 COVID-19 vaccine. TCRdb keeps only in-frame clones here, not all; method: immunoSEQ multiplex PCR. The sample consists of about 160,000 clones, more than 70% of them appearing once. The input for sequencing was peripheral blood, taken on day 0 of AZD1222 vaccination. These receptors all come from an adult in good health.

This clone came up a few times. V and J are TRBV7-2 and TRBJ1-4, with a tentative D call TRBD1 (5 bases). Germline-derived CDR1 and CDR2 are SGHTA and FQGNSA. The CDR3 has 16 amino acids. V gave up 1 base and J gave up 4 bases, with 13 bases separating them. The CDR3 sequence is CASSLGPGTDNEKLFF. The CDR3 DNA is TGTGCCAGCAGCTTAGGTCCTGGGACCGATAATGAAAAACTGTTTTTT. The whole variable domain, remainder taken from reference TRBV7-2 and TRBJ1-4, is GAGVSQSPSNKVTEKGKDVELRCDPISGHTALYWYRQSLGQGLEFLIYFQGNSAPDKSGLPSDRFSAERTGGSVSTLTIQRTQQEDSAVYLCASSLGPGTDNEKLFFGSGTQLSVL.

The V call is TRBV19, the J call TRBJ1-1; TRBD1 matches 8 bases. The CDR3 is made up of 16 amino acids. The J segment lost 1 base and the V segment lost 1 base, leaving 5 bases of the junction unmatched. Germline-derived CDR1 and CDR2 are LNHDA and SQIVND (reference sequence). The CDR3 bases are TGTGCCAGTAGTATAGCAGGGGGCGGCGGGAACACTGAAGCTTTCTTT. It encodes CASSIAGGGGNTEAFF.

V and J are TRBV27 and TRBJ2-1, with D perhaps TRBD2 (5 bases). CDR1 is MNHEY, CDR2 SMNVEV, per germline (reference sequence). Trimming pared 6 bases from V and 0 bases from J, leaving 15 bases between. The length of the CDR3 is 16 residues. CDR3 in amino acids: CASSIMGGLSYNEQFF. Here the CDR3 DNA reads TGTGCCAGCAGCATCATGGGCGGGCTCTCCTACAATGAGCAGTTCTTC.

This chain links TRBV4-2 with TRBJ2-5, with 11 bases lining up with TRBD2. Trimming removed 4 bases from V and 0 bases from J; junction bases left unmatched: 10. Germline-derived CDR1 and CDR2 are LGHNA and YNFKEQ. This CDR3 is 18 amino acids long. CDR3 amino acids: CASSPRGLAGGNQETQYF. The DNA for the CDR3 is TGTGCCAGCAGCCCTCGGGGCCTAGCGGGGGGTAACCAAGAGACCCAGTACTTC.

This clone is a singleton in its sample. The V call is TRBV19, the J call TRBJ2-5, with 12 bases identical to TRBD2. The length of the CDR3 is 14 residues. Germline trimming cut 6 bases from V and 9 bases from J; bases unmatched to any gene: 8. Germline V CDR1 and CDR2: LNHDA, SQIVND (reference sequence). CDR3 sequence: CASSSLAGGWAQYF. In DNA, the CDR3 is TGTGCCAGTAGCTCACTAGCGGGGGGATGGGCCCAGTACTTC.

The genes are TRBV6-5 and TRBJ2-2; unclear D gene. Germline assignment: CDR1 MNHEY and CDR2 SVGAGI. The length of the CDR3 is 14 residues. Trimming cost V 4 bases and J 1 base, with 7 bases left between them. DNA of the CDR3: TGTGCCAGCAGTTTGGGGTTGAACACCGGGGAGCTGTTTTTT. Translated, it gives CASSLGLNTGELFF.

A single count supports this clone. The V gene is TRBV11-2, the J gene TRBJ1-2; weak D call: TRBD1 (6 bases). The CDR3 contains 13 residues. The V and J ends lost 3 bases and 6 bases respectively, with 11 bases between them. Per the germline V gene, CDR1 is SGHAT and CDR2 is FQNNGV. In DNA, the CDR3 is TGTGCCAGCAGCTTGGACAGTTTGAATGGCTACACCTTC. This translates into CASSLDSLNGYTF.

The chain carries TRBV27 and TRBJ1-2, with 7 bases lining up with TRBD1. The CDR3 has 15 amino acids. Germline lookup yields CDR1 MNHEY and CDR2 SMNVEV (reference sequence). V shed 5 bases and J 4 bases; nucleotides not matched to a gene: 10. Here the CDR3 reads CASSPQRTGGYGYTF. The CDR3, as DNA: TGTGCCAGCAGTCCTCAACGGACAGGAGGCTATGGCTACACCTTC.

DNA for the CDR3: TGTGCCACCAGTGATGCAACAGGGGGGGACAATTCACCCCTCCACTTT. Translation: CATSDATGGDNSPLHF. The chain couples TRBV24-1 to TRBJ1-6, with 8 bases identical to TRBD1. This CDR3 spans 16 amino acids. From germline, CDR1 is KGHDR and CDR2 SFDVKD. Trimming at V came to 3 bases and at J to 7 bases, leaving 7 bases not matched to a gene.

The gene calls are TRBV4-3 and TRBJ2-7; D possibly matches TRBD1 or TRBD2 (5 bases each). The CDR3 length is 15 residues. Germline values: CDR1 LGHNA, CDR2 YSLEER. Trimming took off 0 bases at V and 0 bases at J, with 9 bases between the two ends. The CDR3 region is CASSQDGTTSYEQYF. CDR3 nucleotide sequence: TGCGCCAGCAGCCAAGACGGGACGACCTCCTACGAGCAGTACTTC.

The chain employs TRBV19 and TRBJ1-1; 7 positions match TRBD1. Germline V gene sequence: CDR1 LNHDA, CDR2 SQIVND (reference sequence). V lost 7 bases and J lost 0; bases outside the gene matches: 8. CDR3 length: 15 amino acids. The CDR3 DNA sequence: TGTGCCAGTACCCAGCCGGACAGGATGAACACTGAAGCTTTCTTT. Residues: CASTQPDRMNTEAFF.

The chain is built from TRBV24-1 and TRBJ1-5; D remains unclear. Trimming removed 4 bases at V and 5 bases at J, with 17 bases between. This CDR3 is built from 16 residues. CDR1 is KGHDR and CDR2 is SFDVKD in the germline V gene. The CDR3 nucleotides are TGTGCCACCAGTGACCGCAGAAGGTCAGGTTATCAGCCCCAGCATTTT. This encodes CATSDRRRSGYQPQHF.

The chain joins TRBV20-1 to TRBJ1-2; D gene unclear. The V and J ends lost 4 bases and 4 bases respectively, with 7 bases between them. The V gene's germline CDR1 is DFQATT and CDR2 SNEGSKA (reference sequence). The CDR3 consists of 11 residues. The CDR3 DNA reads TGCAGTGCTAATGGGCCCTATGGCTACACCTTC. It yields the protein CSANGPYGYTF.

In this sample, this clone turned up a few times. The chain is built from TRBV4-2 and TRBJ2-7, with 14 bases lining up with TRBD2. Trimming at V came to 1 base and at J to 6 bases, leaving 5 bases not matched to a gene. The CDR3 runs 16 residues. In germline, CDR1 is LGHNA, CDR2 YNFKEQ. CDR3 region: CASSQGLGLAGGEQYF. CDR3 bases: TGTGCCAGCAGCCAAGGACTAGGACTAGCGGGAGGCGAGCAGTACTTC.

The J gene is TRBJ1-2, the V gene TRBV18; D uncertain. Germline CDR1 KGHSH, CDR2 LQKENI. Trimming pared 6 bases from V and 1 base from J, leaving 15 bases between. The CDR3 is 15 residues long. CDR3 coding DNA: TGTGCCAGCTCTCCGAGTGCTAGAAGTAACTATGGCTACACCTTC. This translates into CASSPSARSNYGYTF.

This chain uses TRBV5-1 with TRBJ1-2, with D possibly TRBD1 on 6 matching bases. Germline V gene sequence: CDR1 SGHRS, CDR2 YFSETQ. V shed 2 bases and J shed 4 bases, with 12 bases lying between them. The CDR3 totals 14 residues. Here the CDR3 reads CASSFSSGVYGYTF. For the CDR3, the DNA is TGCGCCAGCAGCTTCAGTTCAGGGGTCTATGGCTACACCTTC.

The rearrangement links TRBV18 to TRBJ2-7; TRBD1 might be the D (6 bases). CDR1 KGHSH and CDR2 LQKENI come from the germline V gene. The CDR3 contains 13 residues. V lost 5 bases to trimming and J lost 5 bases, with 13 bases between them. This chain's CDR3 is CASSANRDDEQYF. For the CDR3, the DNA is TGTGCCAGCTCAGCAAACAGGGATGACGAGCAGTACTTC.

The CDR3 DNA sequence: TGTGCCAGCAGCGGAACAGGGGCGCAGGAGACCCAGTACTTC. Translated: CASSGTGAQETQYF. The chain carries TRBV9 and TRBJ2-5; 7 bases agree with TRBD1. J lost 5 bases, V lost 3 bases, and 7 bases had no gene match. This CDR3 contains 14 residues. Germline V gives CDR1 SGDLS, CDR2 YYNGEE.

The chain couples TRBV6-4 to TRBJ1-2; D is undetermined. Trimming stripped 6 bases from V and 4 bases from J, with 12 bases between. Germline CDR1 reads MRHNA; CDR2 reads SNTAGT. The CDR3 is 13 residues long. The CDR3: CASSGYLGYGYTF. In DNA form, the CDR3 reads TGTGCCAGCAGCGGATATCTGGGCTATGGCTACACCTTC.

This clone was seen a few times. The chain links TRBV30 to TRBJ1-1, with D possibly TRBD1 on 5 matching bases. Trimming took off 1 base at V and 6 bases at J, with 12 bases between the two ends. Germline V gene sequence: CDR1 GTSNPN, CDR2 SVGIG (reference sequence). The CDR3 spans 13 residues. CDR3 in DNA: TGTGCCTGGAGTGGTCGCCTAGGGGCTGAAGCTTTCTTT. Amino acid sequence: CAWSGRLGAEAFF.

This sequence joins TRBV7-3 and TRBJ2-2; 13 nucleotides match TRBD2. Germline V gene sequence: CDR1 SGHTA, CDR2 FQGTGA. With V trimmed by 7 bases and J by 0 bases, 11 bases remained unmatched. The CDR3 runs to 19 residues. In DNA, the CDR3 is TGTGCCAGCACCCTGGGGGCCGGGACTAGCGGGGCGAACACCGGGGAGCTGTTTTTT. As protein: CASTLGAGTSGANTGELFF. Complete variable domain (other parts from reference TRBV7-3 and TRBJ2-2): GAGVSQTPSNKVTEKGKYVELRCDPISGHTALYWYRQSLGQGPEFLIYFQGTGAADDSGLPNDRFFAVRPEGSVSTLKIQRTERGDSAVYLCASTLGAGTSGANTGELFFGEGSRLTVL.

The chain carries TRBV9 and TRBJ2-2; D gene unclear. Trimming left V 4 bases short and J 5 bases short, with 6 bases between. The CDR3 runs to 12 residues. CDR1 and CDR2 from the germline V gene are SGDLS and YYNGEE. The DNA for the CDR3 is TGTGCCAGCAGCCTTTCAACCGGGGAGCTGTTTTTT. It is translated as CASSLSTGELFF.

The chain uses TRBV12-3 or TRBV12-4 and TRBJ1-5, with D possibly matching TRBD1 (6 bases). The CDR3 runs 13 residues. V dropped 4 bases and J dropped 6 bases, with 10 bases sitting between them. The CDR3, as DNA: TGTGCCAGCAGTTGGGGGGGCGGTCAGCCCCAGCATTTT. Amino acids: CASSWGGGQPQHF.

The V call is TRBV7-3, the J call TRBJ1-3; D remains unclear. CDR1 and CDR2 (germline): SGHTA, FQGTGA. This CDR3 is built from 12 residues. Trimming pared 8 bases from V and 4 bases from J, leaving 9 bases between. CDR3 DNA: TGTGCCAGCGGCCACCAGGGAAACACCATATATTTT. Residues: CASGHQGNTIYF.

The chain has TRBV6-5 and TRBJ2-2; a possible D gene is TRBD2 (5 bases). This CDR3 has 16 amino acids. Trimming shortened V by 0 bases and J by 7 bases, and 15 bases separated the two germline ends. Looked up from germline, CDR1 is MNHEY and CDR2 is SVGAGI. CDR3 sequence reads: CASSYSSAGGYGELFF. The DNA for the CDR3 is TGTGCCAGCAGTTACTCGAGTGCTGGCGGGTACGGGGAGCTGTTTTTT.